The 27 T cell receptor beta chains presented below share a single source sample, sequenced in a study of blood T cell repertoires in COVID-19. Method: immunoSEQ multiplex PCR; TCRdb's copy keeps in-frame clones and lacks some. The profile shows tens of thousands of clones, roughly 78% of them singletons. Sequenced input: peripheral blood. The receptors stem from a human donor in a cohort sampled during active COVID-19.

The J gene is TRBJ2-1, the V gene TRBV30, with D perhaps TRBD1 (5 bases). Germline V gives CDR1 GTSNPN, CDR2 SVGIG (reference sequence). The CDR3 is made up of 13 amino acids. Between the trimmed V and J ends, which lost 0 bases and 5 bases, there was a span of 8 bases. The CDR3 nucleotides read TGTGCCTGGAGTGTGTTACAGGACAATGAGCAGTTCTTC. Protein sequence: CAWSVLQDNEQFF.

The chain has TRBV7-2 and TRBJ1-5; a weak D match, TRBD1 (6 bases). CDR1 is SGHTA, CDR2 FQGNSA, per germline. The CDR3 is 15 amino acids. V dropped 3 bases and J dropped 0 bases, with 9 bases sitting between them. This CDR3 reads CASSFRGSSNQPQHF. The CDR3 nucleotides read TGTGCCAGCAGCTTCAGGGGAAGTAGCAATCAGCCCCAGCATTTT.

V gene TRBV2 combines with J gene TRBJ2-3; TRBD2 matches at 7 bases. Trimming cost V 2 bases and J 2 bases; bases outside gene matches: 4. CDR3 length: 15 residues. Germline lookup yields CDR1 SNHLY and CDR2 FYNNEI. This chain's CDR3 is CASSESSGATDTQYF. As DNA, the CDR3 is TGTGCCAGCAGTGAATCGAGCGGGGCCACAGATACGCAGTATTTT.

This sequence joins TRBV6-5 and TRBJ2-1; 9 bases agree with TRBD1. CDR3 length: 14 amino acids. J was trimmed by 9 bases and V by 7 bases; bases with no gene match: 10. CDR1 and CDR2 from the germline V gene are MNHEY and SVGAGI. The CDR3 nucleotides read TGTGCCAGCAATAAACAGGGGGCTCGGAGTGAGCAGTTCTTC. Translating gives CASNKQGARSEQFF.

This chain links TRBV7-8 with TRBJ1-2; D unresolved. The germline V gene encodes CDR1 SGHVS and CDR2 FQNEAQ. The CDR3 has 15 residues. V was trimmed by 1 base and J by 2 bases, leaving 11 bases between them. The CDR3 coding sequence is TGTGCCAGCAGCTTAGTCGGGTTCGAGAACTATGGCTACACCTTC. Encoded protein: CASSLVGFENYGYTF. Using reference TRBV7-8 and TRBJ1-2 for the parts outside the CDR3, the full variable domain is GAGVSQSPRYKVAKRGQDVALRCDPISGHVSLFWYQQALGQGPEFLTYFQNEAQLDKSGLPSDRFFAERPEGSVSTLKIQRTQQEDSAVYLCASSLVGFENYGYTFGSGTRLTVV.

This clone was picked up one time. The chain uses TRBV7-8 and TRBJ2-3; 11 bases line up with TRBD1. Germline V gene data show CDR1 as SGHVS and CDR2 as FQNEAQ. The CDR3 has 17 amino acids. The V gene end was trimmed by 5 bases and the J gene end by 3 bases; junction bases not matched to a gene: 10. The DNA for the CDR3 is TGTGCCAGCAGCCCTTACCCCGGGACAGGGGGGACAGATACGCAGTATTTT. Translating gives CASSPYPGTGGTDTQYF.

The CDR3 loop is CSVSKGSGTEAFF. DNA for the CDR3: TGCAGCGTTTCTAAGGGGTCGGGCACTGAAGCTTTCTTT. V and J are TRBV29-1 and TRBJ1-1; D possibly corresponds to TRBD1 (5 bases). Germline V gives CDR1 SQVTM, CDR2 ANQGSEA. V gave up 5 bases and J gave up 4 bases, with 14 bases separating them. This CDR3 comprises 13 residues.

The V call is TRBV9, the J call TRBJ2-1, with a tentative D call TRBD2 (5 bases). Trimming pared 0 bases from V and 9 bases from J, leaving 13 bases between. The CDR3 is 14 residues long. Germline V lookup: CDR1 SGDLS, CDR2 YYNGEE. The CDR3 DNA sequence: TGTGCCAGCAGCGTAGTACAAGACGCGGGTGAGCAGTTCTTC. Its protein product is CASSVVQDAGEQFF.

This sequence joins TRBV7-9 and TRBJ1-1; 7 bases match TRBD1. CDR1 SEHNR and CDR2 FQNEAQ come from the germline V gene (reference sequence). V trimming: 5 bases; J trimming: 5 bases; junction bases outside the gene matches: 8. There are 14 residues in the CDR3. The CDR3: CASSKRQGPTEAFF. The CDR3 DNA reads TGTGCCAGCAGCAAAAGACAGGGACCAACTGAAGCTTTCTTT.

This clone was picked up a small number of times. This chain links TRBV11-1 with TRBJ2-7; the match to TRBD2 covers 7 bases. This CDR3 region has 13 residues. V lost 5 bases and J lost 6; bases outside the gene matches: 7. Germline lookup yields CDR1 SGHAT and CDR2 FQDESV (reference sequence). The CDR3 is CASSRREGIEQYF. As DNA, the CDR3 is TGTGCCAGCAGCCGCAGGGAGGGGATCGAGCAGTACTTC. The full variable domain, in which reference TRBV11-1 and TRBJ2-7 provide the parts outside the CDR3, is EAEVAQSPRYKITEKSQAVAFWCDPISGHATLYWYRQILGQGPELLVQFQDESVVDDSQLPKDRFSAERLKGVDSTLKIQPAELGDSAMYLCASSRREGIEQYFGPGTRLTVT.

The chain links TRBV4-1 to TRBJ2-5; 11 nucleotides match TRBD2. The germline CDR1 and CDR2 sequences are MGHRA and YSYEKL. Trimming at V came to 2 bases and at J to 1 base, leaving 3 bases not matched to a gene. The CDR3 spans 16 residues. CDR3 residues: CASSQLLAGVQETQYF. The CDR3 DNA reads as TGCGCCAGCAGCCAACTACTAGCGGGGGTCCAAGAGACCCAGTACTTC.

The chain combines TRBV5-6 with TRBJ2-6, with 8 positions matching TRBD2. The length of the CDR3 is 15 residues. Germline V gene lookup returns CDR1 SGHDT and CDR2 YYEEEE. Trimming took 2 bases from V and 4 from J; bases not matched to a gene: 2. CDR3 in DNA: TGTGCCAGCAGCTTTGCGGGGGGCGGGGCCAACGTCCTGACTTTC. Translation: CASSFAGGGANVLTF.

The J gene is TRBJ2-7, the V gene TRBV27; D may be TRBD2 (5 bases). This CDR3 has 13 amino acids. The V gene lost 3 bases and the J gene lost 4 bases, with 10 bases spanning the gap. Germline assignment: CDR1 MNHEY and CDR2 SMNVEV (reference sequence). The CDR3 protein is CASSLSEGYEQYF. For the CDR3, the DNA is TGTGCCAGCAGTTTGTCCGAGGGTTACGAGCAGTACTTC.

V gene TRBV5-1 combines with J gene TRBJ2-7, with 11 bases identical to TRBD1. The germline V gene has CDR1 SGHRS and CDR2 YFSETQ. V shed 1 base and J 6 bases; nucleotides not matched to a gene: 6. This CDR3 has 15 residues. In DNA form, the CDR3 reads TGCGCCAGCAGCTTGAAGGGACAGGGGGTTGGCGAGCAGTACTTC. This encodes CASSLKGQGVGEQYF. Using reference TRBV5-1 and TRBJ2-7 for the parts outside the CDR3, the full variable domain is KAGVTQTPRYLIKTRGQQVTLSCSPISGHRSVSWYQQTPGQGLQFLFEYFSETQRNKGNFPGRFSGRQFSNSRSEMNVSTLELGDSALYLCASSLKGQGVGEQYFGPGTRLTVT.

In nucleotides, the CDR3 is TGTGCCAGCAGCTTAGTCGGTGGGCTTGGCATTCAGTACTTC. This sequence encodes CASSLVGGLGIQYF. This chain joins TRBV7-3 and TRBJ2-4; D unresolved. Germline values: CDR1 SGHTA, CDR2 FQGTGA. Trimming removed 2 bases at V and 9 bases at J, with 14 bases between. This CDR3 has 14 residues. The full variable domain, its missing parts supplied by reference TRBV7-3 and TRBJ2-4, is GAGVSQTPSNKVTEKGKYVELRCDPISGHTALYWYRQSLGQGPEFLIYFQGTGAADDSGLPNDRFFAVRPEGSVSTLKIQRTERGDSAVYLCASSLVGGLGIQYFGAGTRLSVL.

The V gene is TRBV6-5, the J gene TRBJ1-4; 10 bases match TRBD1. The junction had 5 bases not matched to a gene; V was cut back by 8 bases and J by 2 bases. Germline V lookup: CDR1 MNHEY, CDR2 SVGAGI. This CDR3 has 15 residues. The CDR3 loop is CASADRGYTNEKLFF. In DNA form, the CDR3 reads TGTGCCAGCGCGGACAGGGGGTACACTAATGAAAAACTGTTTTTT.

V is TRBV7-9 and J is TRBJ2-1; D is perhaps TRBD1 (5 bases). This CDR3 comprises 15 residues. Germline values: CDR1 SEHNR, CDR2 FQNEAQ (reference sequence). Trimming left V 4 bases short and J 7 bases short, with 17 bases between. The CDR3 region has the DNA TGTGCCAGCAGCTCAGGGTGGCAGGGCTTAAATGAGCAGTTCTTC. Its protein is CASSSGWQGLNEQFF.

This chain uses TRBV19 with TRBJ2-1, with TRBD2 matching 8 bases. Germline V CDR1 and CDR2: LNHDA, SQIVND (reference sequence). The CDR3 extends over 16 amino acids. V was clipped by 6 bases and J by 7 bases; unmatched bases: 14. The CDR3 nucleotides read TGTGCCAGTAGCGGGGGGTACCCCCGGGGGGGGAATGAGCAGTTCTTC. Protein product: CASSGGYPRGGNEQFF.

The rearrangement links TRBV5-1 to TRBJ1-2, with 7 bases that match TRBD1. CDR1 SGHRS and CDR2 YFSETQ come from the germline V gene. The CDR3 extends over 14 amino acids. V was clipped by 7 bases and J by 3 bases; unmatched bases: 9. Here the CDR3 reads CASGPGQPYYGYTF. In nucleotides, the CDR3 is TGCGCCAGCGGCCCGGGACAGCCCTACTATGGCTACACCTTC.

This chain connects TRBV18 to TRBJ1-2; 7 bases are a match to TRBD1. The CDR3 extends over 15 amino acids. The V segment lost 2 bases and the J segment 3 bases; nucleotides outside the gene matches: 6. In germline, CDR1 is KGHSH, CDR2 LQKENI. As DNA, the CDR3 is TGTGCCAGCTCACCAGGTGGAGGGACAGACTATGGCTACACCTTC. Amino acid sequence: CASSPGGGTDYGYTF.

J is TRBJ2-1 and V is TRBV29-1, with D perhaps matching TRBD1 (6 bases). The V end lost 6 bases, the J end lost 5 bases, and 14 bases lay between the germline ends. Looked up from germline, CDR1 is SQVTM and CDR2 is ANQGSEA. The CDR3 has 13 amino acids. The CDR3, as DNA: TGCAGCGTCAGGGGCCCCAACAACAATGAGCAGTTCTTC. Protein product: CSVRGPNNNEQFF.

The gene calls are TRBV4-2 and TRBJ2-3; perhaps TRBD1 as D (7 bases). The V gene's germline CDR1 is LGHNA and CDR2 YNFKEQ. Trimming took off 4 bases at V and 3 bases at J, with 11 bases between the two ends. The length of the CDR3 is 14 residues. The CDR3 loop reads CASSPTGRTDTQYF. The CDR3 DNA follows: TGTGCCAGCAGCCCGACAGGGAGGACAGATACGCAGTATTTT.

This clone was recorded a few times. J is TRBJ2-1 and V is TRBV9; TRBD1 matches 8 bases. J lost 9 bases, V lost 2 bases, and 7 bases had no gene match. This CDR3 contains 14 residues. Germline CDR1 SGDLS, CDR2 YYNGEE. CDR3 loop: CASSVGRGLSEQFF. As DNA, the CDR3 is TGTGCCAGCAGCGTGGGCAGGGGGCTGAGTGAGCAGTTCTTC.

This chain's CDR3 is CASSFGPGTTRTDTQYF. The CDR3, as DNA: TGTGCCAGCAGTTTTGGGCCCGGGACTACTCGCACAGATACGCAGTATTTT. The genes are TRBV7-9 and TRBJ2-3; the match to TRBD2 covers 7 bases. V lost 6 bases to trimming and J lost 1 base; unmatched junction nucleotides: 13. From germline, CDR1 is SEHNR and CDR2 FQNEAQ (reference sequence). The length of the CDR3 is 17 residues.

This rearrangement joins TRBV9 to TRBJ2-3, with D possibly matching TRBD2 (5 bases). CDR3 length equals 14 residues. The germline CDR1 and CDR2 sequences are SGDLS and YYNGEE. V dropped 0 bases and J dropped 6 bases, with 11 bases sitting between them. CDR3 sequence: CASSVEGASDTQYF. The CDR3, as DNA: TGTGCCAGCAGCGTAGAGGGCGCTAGCGATACGCAGTATTTT.

The chain joins TRBV6-5 to TRBJ2-7, with D tentatively TRBD2 (5 bases). CDR3 length equals 13 residues. Germline values: CDR1 MNHEY, CDR2 SVGAGI. Between the trimmed V and J ends, which lost 10 bases and 2 bases, there was a span of 15 bases. DNA of the CDR3: TGTGCCACCAGGACGGGAAAGCCCTACGAGCAGTACTTC. Protein: CATRTGKPYEQYF.

The chain employs TRBV13 and TRBJ2-2, with 7 positions matching TRBD1. V was pared by 6 bases and J by 7 bases, with 11 bases of the junction left unmatched. Germline CDR1 and CDR2: PRHDT and FYEKMQ (reference sequence). This CDR3 is 15 amino acids long. DNA for the CDR3: TGTGCCAGCAGTTTTCGGACAGGTCGAGGCGGGGAGCTGTTTTTT. This sequence encodes CASSFRTGRGGELFF.